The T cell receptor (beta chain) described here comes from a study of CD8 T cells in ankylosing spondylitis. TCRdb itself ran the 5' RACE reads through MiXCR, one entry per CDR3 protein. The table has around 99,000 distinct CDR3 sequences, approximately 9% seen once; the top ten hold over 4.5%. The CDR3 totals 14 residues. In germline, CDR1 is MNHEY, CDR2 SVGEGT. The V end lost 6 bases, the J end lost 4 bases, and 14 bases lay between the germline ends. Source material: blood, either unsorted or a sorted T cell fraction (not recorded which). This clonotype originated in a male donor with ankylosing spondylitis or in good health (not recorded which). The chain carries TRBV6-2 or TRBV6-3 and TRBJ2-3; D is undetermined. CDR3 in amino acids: CASSPHLQPDTQYF. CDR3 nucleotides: TGTGCCAGCAGCCCACACTTACAGCCAGATACGCAGTATTTT.